The following is a TCR beta chain sequence with its context. Its antigen has not been determined. There are no base qualities to consult, and no much larger clone falls within one base. The trial excluded patients who had a history of autoimmune disease or were on systemic immunosuppression. In every dose cohort, peripheral blood was drawn for TCR sequencing at baseline, cycle 4 day 1, and cycle 7 day 1. Samples were obtained from an open-label, multicenter, first-in-human phase I dose-escalation trial of ivuxolimab. The trial enrolled adults with locally advanced or metastatic head and neck squamous cell, hepatocellular, melanoma or renal cell carcinoma. CD4+ and CD8+ T cells were sorted separately from peripheral blood before TCR sequencing. For sequencing of the TCRbeta CDR3 region, genomic DNA was extracted from the sorted cells. The immunoSEQ Assay was used to sequence the TCRbeta CDR3 regions. TCRdb retrieved this table from immuneACCESS and kept in-frame rearrangements only. Not all clones are present; in checked studies, unresolved V genes account for under half, and no reason is known for the remainder. The sample table contains some 60,000 clones; only one count was recorded for roughly nine tenths of them. Around 3.7% of the sample is in the top ten clones.

V loses 6 bases of germline sequence and J loses 0 bases, and the interval between the two ends is 8 bases. The germline V gene sets CDR1 to MGHDK and CDR2 to SYGVNS. The CDR3 runs 13 amino acids, cysteine and phenylalanine included. Only the CDR3 DNA is retained, 39 bases long and in frame from the first base. The data are from a study of OX40 agonist ivuxolimab in advanced cancers. The study in broad terms: Ivuxolimab was an agonistic, fully human IgG2 monoclonal antibody directed against OX40 (CD134), a costimulatory receptor. Intravenous ivuxolimab was administered to patients every 2 weeks at six dose levels: 0.01, 0.1, 0.3, 1.5, 3 and 10 mg/kg. Of the approximately 50 patients in dose escalation, 19 had hepatocellular carcinoma, roughly 15 had melanoma, 9 had renal cell carcinoma and 9 had head and neck cancer. In the dose-escalation cohort, roughly four fifths of patients were male, and the mean age was approximately 60 years, with a range of 23 to 79. Patients were allowed to have had prior anti-PD-1, anti-PD-L1 or anti-CTLA-4 therapy, and around two fifths of the dose-escalation patients had been treated with checkpoint inhibitors. Partial responses were achieved by three dose-escalation patients, of whom one had hepatocellular carcinoma and two had cutaneous melanoma. The purpose of peripheral TCRbeta sequencing was to test whether ivuxolimab changed TCR sequence diversity and led to clonal T-cell expansion. The paper covers the monotherapy dose-escalation part of the phase I ivuxolimab trial, which included N ≈ 52 patients. Paper-wide results and their limitations: After ivuxolimab, expanded clones were on average more numerous among CD8+ T cells than among CD4+ T cells. In the 0.1-3.0 mg/kg groups, partial responders had among the lowest normalized peripheral clonal expansion, particularly in CD8+ T cells. At doses from 0.1 to 3.0 mg/kg, clonal expansion was seen in both CD4+ and CD8+ blood T cells between baseline and week 6. The antigen specificity of the peripheral T cells that underwent clonal expansion was not determined. Low levels of normalized T-cell clonal expansion were also shown by some nonresponding patients.

Source: CD4+ or CD8+ T cells sorted from blood, taken in a trial of the OX40 agonist ivuxolimab. The receptor comes from an adult with an advanced solid tumor such as melanoma, head and neck, liver or kidney cancer. The rearrangement combines TRBV25-1 with TRBJ1-2; too little of a D gene remains to name it. Read as DNA, the sequence is TGTGCCAGCAGAGGAAAAGCTAACTATGGCTACACCTTC. Translated, it gives CASRGKANYGYTF.